This T cell receptor beta chain came from a study of human T cells and chemical hapten exposure (dated by TCRdb to about 2021). Background for the entire study: For sensitization, 2% DPC in acetone was applied to a 2 cm by 2 cm area of upper inner arm skin. Blood was sampled from patients pre-sensitization (week 0) and at 2, 6 and about 24 weeks after DPC sensitization. Alopecia areata with under or over 50% scalp involvement, alopecia totalis and alopecia universalis were represented in the patient cohort, which was mostly female. Roughly 30 alopecia patients provided blood for TCR sequencing at one to four time points (pre-sensitization, 2, 6 and 24 weeks). Patch tests used Finn chambers with 0.01% DPC on the upper back, scored after 6 days by International Contact Dermatitis Research Group standards. Libraries were pooled for sequencing, and variation in per-sample TCR yields was attributed mainly to small differences in library volumes within the pool. The study tracked peripheral blood TCR repertoire changes in vivo during primary and secondary sensitization to the hapten diphenylcyclopropenone (DPC) in alopecia patients. Each blood RNA sample was used to sequence both TCR alpha and TCR beta chains. Patients additionally received weekly therapeutic DPC doses to the scalp throughout the roughly 25-week study period. What the study reported, not specific to this receptor: Compared with pre-sensitization or healthy control sets, expanded TCRs formed significantly more large CDR3 similarity clusters, which is consistent with antigen-driven responses. Because every patient had alopecia, a presumed autoimmune disease, the patients' immune response might differ from that of healthy individuals. A positive correlation was found between the number of PT1 expanded TCRs and patch test score, with significance reached at thresholds 8, 16 and 32 but not 4. DPC sensitization did not change the number of TCRs with a frequency above 1 in 1000, and there was no evidence of changes in global repertoire structure. After repeated subsampling, the strength of the expansion versus patch-test correlation and the threshold at which it became significant changed.

The library came from RACE. Sequencer: NextSeq 500. During library preparation, unique molecular identifiers were attached to individual cDNA molecules so that TCRs could be counted in a quantitative, reproducible way. In the original analysis: Samples had a median of roughly 99,000 TCRs, with a range from about 23,224 to 700,000. V, J and CDR3 annotation of the TCR reads was performed with the Decombinator software suite. To make PS versus PT1 abundance plots, every sample was subsampled to the same number of TCRs (28,000). Expanded TCRs were defined as absent before sensitization and observed at least eight times at the 2-week time point. Through fastp at Q25 and MiXCR, TCRdb rebuilt clones from the public reads, retaining in-frame beta chains. Rows with a matching CDR3 protein are joined into one entry that keeps the most common DNA and genes. The authors' filters were not applied to this entry. The sample yields under 60,000 distinct CDR3 sequences; 8.5% to 10% were counted once. The top ten constitute 9.5% to 10% of the sample.

This clonotype was observed a few times. It has no known antigen specificity. No quality values exist for individual bases; no much larger clone is one base distant. What this sample's time point label stands for: pre-sensitization, week 0. The sample's treatment or condition label, in plain terms: therapeutic diphenylcyclopropenone sensitization with weekly scalp DPC. Total RNA was isolated from unfractionated whole blood collected in Tempus Blood RNA tubes. At every patch-test visit, the blood draw took place before the patch test was put on. Eligible patients were aged 18 to 70, diagnosed with alopecia, deemed suitable for DPC therapy, and excluded if pregnant. From the cysteine up to the phenylalanine, the CDR3 has a length of 17 residues. Solely the CDR3 DNA is kept, with 51 bases framed from the first base. The junction shows trimming of 5 bases on V and 7 bases on J, and the gene matches do not reach 19 bases of it. CDR1 and CDR2 were assigned from the germline V gene (reference sequence) as DFQATT and SNEGSKA.

This specimen was whole blood, taken in connection with sensitization to the hapten diphenylcyclopropenone (DPC). The chain is assembled from TRBV20-1 and TRBJ2-3, with TRBD2 identical over 9 junction bases. The source is a woman in her 30s with alopecia areata. Some clones in this sample may be carry-over from other donors' samples. CDR3 region: CSAEDPGTSRLLHTQYF. The nucleotide sequence reads as follows: TGCAGTGCTGAAGACCCAGGGACTAGCCGCCTGTTGCATACGCAGTATTTT.